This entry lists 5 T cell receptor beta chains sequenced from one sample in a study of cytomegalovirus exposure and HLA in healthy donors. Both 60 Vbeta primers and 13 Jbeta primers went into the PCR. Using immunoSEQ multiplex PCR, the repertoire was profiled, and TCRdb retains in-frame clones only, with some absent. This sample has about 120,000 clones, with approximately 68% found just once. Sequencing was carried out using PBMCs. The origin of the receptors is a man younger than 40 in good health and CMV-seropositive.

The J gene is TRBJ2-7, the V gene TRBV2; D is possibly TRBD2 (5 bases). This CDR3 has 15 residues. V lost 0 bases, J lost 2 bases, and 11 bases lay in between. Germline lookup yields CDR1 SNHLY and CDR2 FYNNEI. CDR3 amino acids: CASSEAPDCAYEQYF. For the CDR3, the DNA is TGTGCCAGCAGTGAAGCGCCGGACTGTGCCTACGAGCAGTACTTC.

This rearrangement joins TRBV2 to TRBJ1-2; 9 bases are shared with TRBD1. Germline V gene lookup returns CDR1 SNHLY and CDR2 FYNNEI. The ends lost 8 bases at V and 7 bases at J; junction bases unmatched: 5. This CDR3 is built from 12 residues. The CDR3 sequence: CASGDRGSGYTF. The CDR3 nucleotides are TGTGCCAGCGGAGACAGGGGGAGTGGCTACACCTTC.

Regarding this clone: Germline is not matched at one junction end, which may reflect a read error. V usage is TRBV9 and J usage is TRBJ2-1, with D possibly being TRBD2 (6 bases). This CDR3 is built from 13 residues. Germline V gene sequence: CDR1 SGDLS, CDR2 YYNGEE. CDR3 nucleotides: TGTGCCAGCAGCCCTGGACTACACAATGCGCAGTTCTTC. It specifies CASSPGLHNAQFF.

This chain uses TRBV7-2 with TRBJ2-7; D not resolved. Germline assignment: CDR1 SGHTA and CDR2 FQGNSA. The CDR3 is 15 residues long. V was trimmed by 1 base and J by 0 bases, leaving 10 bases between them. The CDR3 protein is CASSLGLEASYEQYF. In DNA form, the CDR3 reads TGTGCCAGCAGCTTAGGCCTAGAAGCCTCCTACGAGCAGTACTTC.

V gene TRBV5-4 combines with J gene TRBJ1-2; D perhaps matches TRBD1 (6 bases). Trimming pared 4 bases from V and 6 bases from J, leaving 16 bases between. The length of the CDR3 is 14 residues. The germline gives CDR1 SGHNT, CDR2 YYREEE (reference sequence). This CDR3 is CASSAETGYNGYTF. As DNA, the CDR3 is TGTGCCAGCAGCGCAGAGACAGGCTACAATGGCTACACCTTC.